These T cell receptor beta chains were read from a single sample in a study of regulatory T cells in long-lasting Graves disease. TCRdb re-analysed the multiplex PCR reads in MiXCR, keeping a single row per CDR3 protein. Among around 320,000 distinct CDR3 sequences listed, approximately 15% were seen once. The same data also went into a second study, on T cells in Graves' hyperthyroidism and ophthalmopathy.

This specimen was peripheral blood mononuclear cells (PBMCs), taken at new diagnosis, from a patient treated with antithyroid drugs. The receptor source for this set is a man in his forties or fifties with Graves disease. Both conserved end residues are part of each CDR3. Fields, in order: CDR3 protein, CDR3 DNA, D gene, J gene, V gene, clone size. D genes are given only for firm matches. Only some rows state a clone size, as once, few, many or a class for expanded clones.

CDR3: CSVEGEQGDGETQYF
DNA: TGCAGCGTTGAAGGGGAACAGGGTGACGGAGAGACCCAGTACTTC
D: .
J: TRBJ2-5
V: TRBV29-1
size: .

CDR3: CASSRQRGGTDTQYF
DNA: TGTGCCAGCAGCCGTCAGCGGGGGGGGACAGATACGCAGTATTTT
D: TRBD2
J: TRBJ2-3
V: TRBV11-2
size: many

CDR3: CASSLVQGTYEQYF
DNA: TGTGCCAGCAGCTTGGTACAGGGGACCTACGAGCAGTACTTC
D: TRBD1
J: TRBJ2-7
V: TRBV5-5
size: many

CDR3: CASRRGLAGGSVADTQYF
DNA: TGTGCCAGCAGACGCGGACTAGCGGGGGGGTCAGTCGCAGATACGCAGTATTTT
D: TRBD2
J: TRBJ2-3
V: TRBV5-6
size: .

CDR3: CASPGTRIGDTQYF
DNA: TGTGCCAGCCCCGGGACAAGGATCGGGGATACGCAGTATTTT
D: .
J: TRBJ2-3
V: TRBV12-3/TRBV12-4
size: many

CDR3: CASSLAVSGGRGTEAFF
DNA: TGCGCCAGCAGCTTGGCAGTCTCCGGCGGCAGGGGCACTGAAGCTTTCTTT
D: .
J: TRBJ1-1
V: TRBV5-1
size: many

CDR3: CSARGGAAIRKSSYNEQFF
DNA: TGCAGTGCTAGAGGCGGAGCCGCAATAAGGAAAAGCTCCTACAATGAGCAGTTCTTC
D: .
J: TRBJ2-1
V: TRBV20-1
size: many

CDR3: CASNNMNTEAFF
DNA: TGCGCCAGCAACAACATGAACACTGAAGCTTTCTTT
D: .
J: TRBJ1-1
V: TRBV5-1
size: .

CDR3: CASSLDWGGEQYF
DNA: TGTGCCAGCAGCTTAGATTGGGGCGGCGAGCAGTACTTC
D: .
J: TRBJ2-7
V: TRBV11-3
size: .

CDR3: CASSTLQGLAQYF
DNA: TGTGCCAGCAGCACCCTACAGGGGTTGGCGCAGTATTTT
D: TRBD1
J: TRBJ2-3
V: TRBV7-2
size: many

CDR3: CASSQEGGGRLNEQFF
DNA: TGCGCCAGCAGCCAAGAGGGCGGGGGGCGTCTAAATGAGCAGTTCTTC
D: TRBD2
J: TRBJ2-1
V: TRBV4-1
size: .

CDR3: CASSPPILDYGYTF
DNA: TGTGCCAGCTCACCACCGATCCTCGACTATGGCTACACCTTC
D: .
J: TRBJ1-2
V: TRBV18
size: .

CDR3: CASSLGSWGGTTEAFF
DNA: TGTGCCAGCAGCTTAGGATCCTGGGGAGGTACCACTGAAGCTTTCTTT
D: .
J: TRBJ1-1
V: TRBV7-9
size: .

CDR3: CASSLSVSSGNTIYF
DNA: TGTGCCAGCAGCCTTTCGGTGAGCTCTGGAAACACCATATATTTT
D: .
J: TRBJ1-3
V: TRBV3-1
size: .

CDR3: CASSFSSGIYGYTF
DNA: TGTGCCAGCAGCTTTTCCTCGGGGATATATGGCTACACCTTC
D: .
J: TRBJ1-2
V: TRBV5-6
size: .

CDR3: CATPAGGPPLQETQYF
DNA: TGTGCCACCCCAGCGGGGGGGCCCCCGCTCCAAGAGACCCAGTACTTC
D: TRBD2
J: TRBJ2-5
V: TRBV25-1
size: .

CDR3: CASSQYEGLPIILDNEQFF
DNA: TGCGCCAGCAGCCAGTACGAGGGACTCCCAATTATACTAGACAATGAGCAGTTCTTC
D: .
J: TRBJ2-1
V: TRBV4-1
size: few

CDR3: CASSFRGGTEAFF
DNA: TGTGCCAGCAGCTTCAGGGGTGGAACTGAAGCTTTCTTT
D: .
J: TRBJ1-1
V: TRBV7-3
size: many

CDR3: CASSHHQLSYNEQFF
DNA: TGTGCCAGCAGCCATCACCAGCTCTCCTACAATGAGCAGTTCTTC
D: .
J: TRBJ2-1
V: TRBV3-1
size: .

CDR3: CSAVTGANYGYTF
DNA: TGCAGCGCAGTTACCGGGGCTAACTATGGCTACACCTTC
D: .
J: TRBJ1-2
V: TRBV29-1
size: .